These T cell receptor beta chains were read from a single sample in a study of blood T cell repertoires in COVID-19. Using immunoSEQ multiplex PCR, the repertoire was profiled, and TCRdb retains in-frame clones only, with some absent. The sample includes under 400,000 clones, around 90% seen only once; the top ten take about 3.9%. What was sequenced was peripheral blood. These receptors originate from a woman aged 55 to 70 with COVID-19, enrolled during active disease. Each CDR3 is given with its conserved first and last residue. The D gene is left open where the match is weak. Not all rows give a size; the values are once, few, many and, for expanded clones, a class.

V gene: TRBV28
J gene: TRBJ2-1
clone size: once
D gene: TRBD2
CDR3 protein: CASSFQRGVNEQFF
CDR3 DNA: TGTGCCAGCAGTTTTCAGCGGGGGGTCAATGAGCAGTTCTTC

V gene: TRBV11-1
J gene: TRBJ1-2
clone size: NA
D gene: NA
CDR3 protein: CASSSGTSRYGYTF
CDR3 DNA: TGTGCCAGCAGCTCCGGGACTTCCCGCTATGGCTACACCTTC

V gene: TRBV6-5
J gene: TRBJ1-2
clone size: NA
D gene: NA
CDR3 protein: CASSYSGGEYGYTF
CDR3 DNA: TGTGCCAGCAGTTACTCGGGGGGGGAGTATGGCTACACCTTC

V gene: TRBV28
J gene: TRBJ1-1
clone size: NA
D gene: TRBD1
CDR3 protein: CASSSPDRGRTEAFF
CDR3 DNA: TGTGCCAGCAGTTCCCCGGACAGGGGGCGAACTGAAGCTTTCTTT

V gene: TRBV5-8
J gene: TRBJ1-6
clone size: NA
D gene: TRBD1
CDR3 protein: CASSLRGNRGDSPLHF
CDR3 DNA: TGTGCCAGCAGCTTGCGGGGGAACAGGGGAGATTCACCCCTCCACTTT

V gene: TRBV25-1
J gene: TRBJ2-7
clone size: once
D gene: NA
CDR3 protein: CASSVNRRRGFVRYEQYF
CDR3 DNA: TGTGCCAGCAGTGTCAATCGGCGCAGGGGTTTTGTTCGCTACGAGCAGTACTTC

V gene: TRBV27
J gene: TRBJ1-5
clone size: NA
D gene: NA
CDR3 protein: CASSLRGGGYQPQHF
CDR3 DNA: TGTGCCAGCAGTTTACGCGGGGGGGGCTATCAGCCCCAGCATTTT

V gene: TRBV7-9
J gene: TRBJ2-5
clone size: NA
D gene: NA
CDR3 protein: CASRGGETQYF
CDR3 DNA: TGTGCCAGCAGGGGCGGGGAGACCCAGTACTTC

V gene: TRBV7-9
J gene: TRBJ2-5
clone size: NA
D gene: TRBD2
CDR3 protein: CASTRGGQETQYF
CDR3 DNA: TGTGCCAGCACCCGGGGGGGGCAAGAGACCCAGTACTTC

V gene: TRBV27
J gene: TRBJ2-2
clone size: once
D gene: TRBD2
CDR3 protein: CASSFPGLAGGRHTGELFF
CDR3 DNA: TGTGCCAGCAGTTTCCCGGGACTAGCGGGGGGGCGTCACACCGGGGAGCTGTTTTTT

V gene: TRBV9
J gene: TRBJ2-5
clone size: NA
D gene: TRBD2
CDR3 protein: CASSGRAPLTSGGLGETQYF
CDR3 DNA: TGTGCCAGCAGCGGGAGGGCTCCTCTAACTAGCGGGGGGTTAGGAGAGACCCAGTACTTC

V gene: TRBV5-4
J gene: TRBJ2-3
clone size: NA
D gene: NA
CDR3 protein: CASSLPLQLDTQYF
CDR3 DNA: TGTGCCAGCAGCTTGCCCCTACAGTTAGATACGCAGTATTTT

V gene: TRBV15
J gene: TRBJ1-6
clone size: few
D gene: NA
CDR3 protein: CANRAAEGSYNSPLHF
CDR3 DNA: TGTGCCAACCGGGCAGCCGAGGGTTCCTATAATTCACCCCTCCACTTT

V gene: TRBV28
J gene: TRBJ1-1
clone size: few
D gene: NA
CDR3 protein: CASGSTGRPEAFF
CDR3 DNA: TGTGCCAGCGGATCCACAGGGCGCCCTGAAGCTTTCTTT

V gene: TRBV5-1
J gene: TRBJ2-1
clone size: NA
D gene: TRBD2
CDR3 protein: CASRIRTSGDDEQFF
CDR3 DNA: TGCGCCAGCAGGATTAGGACTAGCGGGGATGATGAGCAGTTCTTC

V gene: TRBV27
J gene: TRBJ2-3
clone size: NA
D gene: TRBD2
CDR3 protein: CASSLIRLAALDTQYF
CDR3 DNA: TGTGCCAGCAGTTTAATACGACTAGCGGCGTTAGATACGCAGTATTTT

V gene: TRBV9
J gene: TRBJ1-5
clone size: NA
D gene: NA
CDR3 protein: CASSVTGSGNQPQHF
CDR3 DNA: TGTGCCAGCAGCGTAACCGGGTCCGGCAATCAGCCCCAGCATTTT

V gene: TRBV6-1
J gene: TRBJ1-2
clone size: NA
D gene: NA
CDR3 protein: CASSEPNNYGYTF
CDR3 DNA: TGTGCCAGCAGTGAACCAAATAACTATGGCTACACCTTC

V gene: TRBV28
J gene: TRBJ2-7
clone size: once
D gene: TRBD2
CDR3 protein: CASSLGLAGNSYEQYF
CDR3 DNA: TGTGCCAGCAGTTTAGGCCTAGCGGGGAACTCCTACGAGCAGTACTTC

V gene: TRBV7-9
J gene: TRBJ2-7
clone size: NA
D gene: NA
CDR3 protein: CASSFSRDKVGNYEQYF
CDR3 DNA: TGTGCCAGCAGCTTTAGCCGGGACAAAGTTGGGAACTACGAGCAGTACTTC

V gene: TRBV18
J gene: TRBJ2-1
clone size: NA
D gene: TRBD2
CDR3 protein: CASSPTSGGANEQFF
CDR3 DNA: TGTGCCAGCTCGCCAACTAGCGGGGGGGCCAATGAGCAGTTCTTC

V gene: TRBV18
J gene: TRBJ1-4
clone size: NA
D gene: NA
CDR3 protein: CASSPSRAGTKDEKLFF
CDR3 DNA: TGTGCCAGCTCACCATCCCGGGCGGGTACGAAGGATGAAAAACTGTTTTTT

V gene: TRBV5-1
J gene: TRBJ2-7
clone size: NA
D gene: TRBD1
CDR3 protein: CASSLLTGAFGDEQYF
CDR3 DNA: TGCGCCAGCAGCTTATTGACAGGGGCTTTTGGGGACGAGCAGTACTTC

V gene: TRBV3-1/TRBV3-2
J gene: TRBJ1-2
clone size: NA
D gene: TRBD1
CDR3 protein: CASSPAGGASRGGYTF
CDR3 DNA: TGTGCCAGCAGCCCCGCAGGGGGCGCTTCCAGAGGTGGCTACACCTTC

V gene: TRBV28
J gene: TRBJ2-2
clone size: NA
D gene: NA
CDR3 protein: CASAILGMAGELFF
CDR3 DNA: TGTGCCAGCGCAATCCTAGGAATGGCCGGGGAGCTGTTTTTT

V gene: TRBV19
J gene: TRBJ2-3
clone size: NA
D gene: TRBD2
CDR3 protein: CASSTIAGESTDTQYF
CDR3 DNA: TGTGCCAGTAGTACCATAGCGGGGGAGAGCACAGATACGCAGTATTTT

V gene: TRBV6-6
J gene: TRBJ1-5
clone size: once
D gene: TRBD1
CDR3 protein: CASNRDRSNQPQHF
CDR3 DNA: TGTGCCAGCAACCGGGACAGGAGCAATCAGCCCCAGCATTTT

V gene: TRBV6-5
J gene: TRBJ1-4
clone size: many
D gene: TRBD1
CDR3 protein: CASSLRQGREKLFF
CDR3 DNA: TGTGCCAGCAGTTTAAGACAGGGAAGAGAAAAACTGTTTTTT

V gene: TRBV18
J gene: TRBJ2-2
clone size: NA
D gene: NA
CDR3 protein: CASSPYGGELFF
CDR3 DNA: TGTGCCAGCTCACCCTACGGTGGGGAGCTGTTTTTT

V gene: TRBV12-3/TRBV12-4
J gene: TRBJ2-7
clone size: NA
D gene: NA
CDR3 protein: CASSQGFAYEQYF
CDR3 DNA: TGTGCCAGCAGTCAGGGGTTCGCCTACGAGCAGTACTTC

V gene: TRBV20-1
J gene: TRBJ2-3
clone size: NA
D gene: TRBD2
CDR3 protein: CSASSGGASTDTQYF
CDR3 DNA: TGCAGTGCTAGTTCCGGGGGGGCTAGCACAGATACGCAGTATTTT

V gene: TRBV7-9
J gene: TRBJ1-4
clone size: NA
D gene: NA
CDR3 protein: CASSPTVQGEKLFF
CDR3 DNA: TGTGCCAGCAGCCCGACCGTCCAGGGGGAAAAACTGTTTTTT

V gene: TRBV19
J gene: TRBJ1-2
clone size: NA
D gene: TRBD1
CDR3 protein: CASSTSPGQANYGYTF
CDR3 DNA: TGTGCCAGTAGTACATCTCCGGGACAGGCAAACTATGGCTACACCTTC

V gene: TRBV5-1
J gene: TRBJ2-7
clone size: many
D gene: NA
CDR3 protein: CASSLGDTLAYEQYF
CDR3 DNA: TGCGCCAGCAGCTTGGGGGACACTTTAGCATACGAGCAGTACTTC

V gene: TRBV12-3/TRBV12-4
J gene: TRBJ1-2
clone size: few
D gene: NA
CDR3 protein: CASSGTNYGYTF
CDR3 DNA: TGTGCCAGCAGCGGTACTAACTATGGCTACACCTTC

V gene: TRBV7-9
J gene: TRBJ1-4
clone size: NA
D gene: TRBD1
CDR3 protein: CASSYGRGSPGQINEKLFF
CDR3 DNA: TGTGCCAGCAGCTACGGAAGAGGTTCGCCGGGACAGATTAATGAAAAACTGTTTTTT

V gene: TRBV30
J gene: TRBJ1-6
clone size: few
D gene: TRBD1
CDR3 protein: CAWTGTDNSPLHF
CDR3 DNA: TGTGCCTGGACAGGGACAGATAATTCACCCCTCCACTTT

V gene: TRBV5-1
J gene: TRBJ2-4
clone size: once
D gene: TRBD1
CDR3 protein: CASSDQGAINIQYF
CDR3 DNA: TGCGCCAGCAGCGATCAGGGGGCGATAAACATTCAGTACTTC

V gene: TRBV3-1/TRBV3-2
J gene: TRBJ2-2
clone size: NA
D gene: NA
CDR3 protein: CASSHGWGREQNTGELFF
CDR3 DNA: TGTGCCAGCAGCCACGGTTGGGGCAGGGAACAGAACACCGGGGAGCTGTTTTTT

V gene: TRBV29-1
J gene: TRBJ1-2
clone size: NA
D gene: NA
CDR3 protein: CSVERQTSYGYTF
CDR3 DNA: TGCAGCGTTGAGAGACAGACGTCCTATGGCTACACCTTC

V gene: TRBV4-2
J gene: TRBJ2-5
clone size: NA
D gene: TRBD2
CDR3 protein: CASSQDRGGAGKTQYF
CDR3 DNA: TGTGCCAGCAGCCAGGACCGCGGGGGGGCAGGAAAGACCCAGTACTTC

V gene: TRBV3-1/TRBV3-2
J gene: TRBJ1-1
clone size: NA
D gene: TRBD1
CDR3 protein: CASSSRQGYGDTEAFF
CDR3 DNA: TGTGCCAGCAGTTCCAGACAGGGCTATGGGGACACTGAAGCTTTCTTT

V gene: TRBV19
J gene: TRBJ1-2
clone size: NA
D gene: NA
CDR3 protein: CASSGPGYYGYTF
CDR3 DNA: TGTGCCAGTAGTGGTCCGGGGTACTATGGCTACACCTTC

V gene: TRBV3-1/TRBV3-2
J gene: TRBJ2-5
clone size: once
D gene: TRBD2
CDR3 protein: CASTPGVAGASRSETQYF
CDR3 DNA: TGTGCCAGCACCCCTGGGGTAGCGGGGGCATCTAGATCAGAGACCCAGTACTTC

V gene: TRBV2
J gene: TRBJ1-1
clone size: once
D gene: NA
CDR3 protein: CASKVEGIMNTEAFF
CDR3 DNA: TGTGCCAGCAAAGTCGAGGGAATCATGAACACTGAAGCTTTCTTT

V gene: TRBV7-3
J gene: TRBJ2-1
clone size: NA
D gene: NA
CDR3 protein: CASSHGLEVGNEQFF
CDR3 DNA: TGTGCCAGCAGTCACGGGTTAGAGGTTGGCAATGAGCAGTTCTTC

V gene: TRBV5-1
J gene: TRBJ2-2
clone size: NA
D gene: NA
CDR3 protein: CASNSASANTGELFF
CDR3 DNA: TGCGCCAGCAATTCGGCTAGCGCGAACACCGGGGAGCTGTTTTTT

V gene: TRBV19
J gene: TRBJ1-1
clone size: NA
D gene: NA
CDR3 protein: CASTQPRRIITEAFF
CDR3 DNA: TGTGCCAGTACCCAACCGAGGCGAATAATCACTGAAGCTTTCTTT

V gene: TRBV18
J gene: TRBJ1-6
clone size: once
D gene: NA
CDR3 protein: CASSPPGRVSPLHF
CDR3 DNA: TGTGCCAGCTCACCACCGGGGAGAGTGTCACCCCTCCACTTT

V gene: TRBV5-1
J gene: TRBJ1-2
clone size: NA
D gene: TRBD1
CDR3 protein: CASSLVQGSGGGYTF
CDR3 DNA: TGCGCCAGCAGCTTGGTACAGGGGTCCGGGGGAGGCTACACCTTC